These 17 T cell receptor beta chains were all obtained from the same sample, sequenced in a study of T cell responses to AZD1222 COVID-19 vaccine. Assay used: immunoSEQ multiplex PCR; TCRdb lists only in-frame clones, some missing. The sample yields about 120,000 clones, approximately 90% seen once. The sample here was peripheral blood, taken on day 0 of AZD1222 vaccination. Source of these receptors: an adult in good health.

The chain has TRBV6-5 and TRBJ1-1; no definite D call. Germline CDR1 and CDR2: MNHEY and SVGAGI. CDR3 size: 14 residues. Trimming shortened V by 5 bases and J by 1 base, and 11 bases separated the two germline ends. The CDR3 DNA reads TGTGCCAGCAGTACCCAGAACCCGAACACTGAAGCTTTCTTT. Protein product: CASSTQNPNTEAFF.

This clone showed up just a few times. V usage is TRBV4-1 and J usage is TRBJ2-3; perhaps TRBD2 as D (5 bases). CDR1 and CDR2 from the germline V gene are MGHRA and YSYEKL. Between the trimmed V and J ends, which lost 4 bases and 4 bases, there was a span of 21 bases. The CDR3 covers 17 residues. The CDR3 reads CASSPVKGGFSADTQYF. The DNA for the CDR3 is TGCGCCAGCAGCCCGGTAAAGGGTGGGTTTAGCGCAGATACGCAGTATTTT.

In this sample, this clone turned up a few times. The CDR3 sequence is CASRGEDYPLSVRRQYF. Written as DNA, the CDR3 is TGTGCCAGCCGCGGGGAAGACTATCCCCTCTCCGTTCGGCGCCAGTACTTC. V and J are TRBV27 and TRBJ2-7, with D perhaps TRBD2 (6 bases). The CDR3 totals 17 residues. The V gene lost 8 bases and the J gene lost 10 bases, with 33 bases spanning the gap. Germline loops: CDR1 MNHEY, CDR2 SMNVEV (reference sequence).

With regard to this clone: Within the sample, other DNA sequences also encode this same CDR3. V usage is TRBV5-4 and J usage is TRBJ2-3, with D unresolved. Deletions cut 4 bases from V and 3 bases from J, with 6 bases between. This CDR3 has 12 residues. Germline values: CDR1 SGHNT, CDR2 YYREEE (reference sequence). The CDR3 is CASSLRTDTQYF. CDR3 coding DNA: TGTGCCAGCAGCCTACGTACAGATACGCAGTATTTT.

This clone has only one observation. This chain uses TRBV7-8 with TRBJ1-1, with unresolved D. There are 14 residues in the CDR3. CDR1 and CDR2 (germline): SGHVS, FQNEAQ. V lost 8 bases, J lost 0 bases, and 13 bases lay in between. CDR3 sequence reads: CASGRGGMNTEAFF. As DNA, the CDR3 is TGTGCCAGCGGCCGGGGAGGCATGAACACTGAAGCTTTCTTT.

This chain uses TRBV7-2 with TRBJ1-2; D not certain. The V gene lost 2 bases and the J gene lost 3 bases, with 7 bases spanning the gap. Germline lookup yields CDR1 SGHTA and CDR2 FQGNSA. The length of the CDR3 is 13 residues. The CDR3 spells CASSLKGYYGYTF. DNA of the CDR3: TGTGCCAGCAGCTTAAAGGGCTACTATGGCTACACCTTC.

The CDR3 nucleotides read TGTGCCTGGAGTGGAGAACTAGCGGGCACCTACAATGAGCAGTTCTTC. Protein: CAWSGELAGTYNEQFF. V is TRBV30 and J is TRBJ2-1, with TRBD2 identical over 9 bases. With 1 base clipped from V and 2 bases from J, the junction kept 6 bases outside the gene matches. Per germline, CDR1 GTSNPN and CDR2 SVGIG (reference sequence). There are 16 residues in the CDR3.

J is TRBJ2-7 and V is TRBV5-4, with 8 bases lining up with TRBD1. This CDR3 comprises 16 residues. The trim removed 4 bases at V and 3 bases at J, leaving 12 bases unmatched. The V gene's germline CDR1 is SGHNT and CDR2 YYREEE (reference sequence). This CDR3 is CASSVRGQVLGYEQYF. The CDR3 DNA sequence: TGTGCCAGCAGCGTCCGGGGACAGGTCCTAGGCTACGAGCAGTACTTC.

This clone appeared once. This chain joins TRBV5-1 and TRBJ2-2; D is ambiguous. V shed 0 bases and J shed 0 bases, with 12 bases lying between them. The CDR3 length is 17 residues. Per germline, CDR1 SGHRS and CDR2 YFSETQ. In nucleotides, the CDR3 is TGCGCCAGCAGCTTGGGGATTTTGGCCGCGAACACCGGGGAGCTGTTTTTT. Protein sequence: CASSLGILAANTGELFF. The full variable domain, its missing parts supplied by reference TRBV5-1 and TRBJ2-2, is KAGVTQTPRYLIKTRGQQVTLSCSPISGHRSVSWYQQTPGQGLQFLFEYFSETQRNKGNFPGRFSGRQFSNSRSEMNVSTLELGDSALYLCASSLGILAANTGELFFGEGSRLTVL.

The sample holds one count of this clone. The genes are TRBV19 and TRBJ1-1; perhaps TRBD1 as D (6 bases). Trimming left V 3 bases short and J 4 bases short, with 15 bases between. Germline loops: CDR1 LNHDA, CDR2 SQIVND (reference sequence). The CDR3 loop spans 15 amino acids. The CDR3 DNA reads as TGTGCCAGTAGTATCCGGATGACAGGTCGCACTGAAGCTTTCTTT. It codes for CASSIRMTGRTEAFF.

This chain joins TRBV11-2 and TRBJ1-4; D unresolved. With 2 bases removed from V and 8 bases from J, the gap between germline ends came to 3 bases. The CDR3 is made up of 11 amino acids. Germline values: CDR1 SGHAT, CDR2 FQNNGV. In DNA, the CDR3 is TGTGCCAGCAGCTTAAAGGAAAAACTGTTTTTT. Its translation is CASSLKEKLFF.

The gene calls are TRBV28 and TRBJ1-5; D gene unclear. This CDR3 is 11 amino acids long. Germline V gives CDR1 MDHEN, CDR2 SYDVKM. Trimming pared 6 bases from V and 4 bases from J, leaving 4 bases between. The CDR3 coding sequence is TGTGCCAGCAGCCTAAATCAGCCCCAGCATTTT. Protein: CASSLNQPQHF.

The chain employs TRBV3-1 (or the pseudogene TRBV3-2) and TRBJ2-6; 10 nucleotides agree with TRBD2. The CDR3 has 17 amino acids. V lost 3 bases, J lost 0 bases, and 2 bases stayed unmatched. Germline V gene sequence: CDR1 LGHDT, CDR2 YNNKEL (reference sequence). The CDR3 loop reads CASSQTSGFSGANVLTF. In nucleotides, the CDR3 is TGTGCCAGCAGCCAGACTAGCGGGTTCTCTGGGGCCAACGTCCTGACTTTC.

CDR3 amino acids: CASSWGGQGNSPLHF. As DNA, the CDR3 is TGTGCCAGCAGCTGGGGGGGACAGGGCAATTCACCCCTCCACTTT. J is TRBJ1-6 and V is TRBV7-9; 9 nucleotides line up with TRBD1. The germline gives CDR1 SEHNR, CDR2 FQNEAQ (reference sequence). V trimming: 4 bases; J trimming: 7 bases; junction bases outside the gene matches: 5. This CDR3 region has 15 residues. Variable domain in full (rest from reference TRBV7-9 and TRBJ1-6): DTGVSQNPRHKITKRGQNVTFRCDPISEHNRLYWYRQTLGQGPEFLTYFQNEAQLEKSRLLSDRFSAERPKGSFSTLEIQRTEQGDSAMYLCASSWGGQGNSPLHFGNGTRLTVT.

The chain uses TRBV30 and TRBJ1-2, with D possibly being TRBD1 (5 bases). V was clipped by 2 bases and J by 4 bases, with 20 bases between them. The CDR3 runs to 16 residues. Germline lookup yields CDR1 GTSNPN and CDR2 SVGIG (reference sequence). The CDR3 sequence: CAWSPGLTGSFYGYTF. The CDR3 nucleotides read TGTGCCTGGAGTCCAGGACTCACAGGTTCTTTCTATGGCTACACCTTC.

This clone was observed a single time. The V call is TRBV6-5, the J call TRBJ1-3; D ambiguous. The CDR3 loop spans 13 amino acids. Germline CDR1 MNHEY, CDR2 SVGAGI. Between the trimmed V and J ends, which lost 6 bases and 3 bases, there was a span of 9 bases. The CDR3 here is CASSRTVGNTIYF. The DNA of the CDR3 is TGTGCCAGCAGCCGGACTGTTGGAAACACCATATATTTT.

The chain uses TRBV4-2 and TRBJ2-5; 12 bases match TRBD2. V shed 4 bases and J 2 bases; nucleotides not matched to a gene: 5. CDR1 is LGHNA, CDR2 YNFKEQ, per germline. This CDR3 spans 16 amino acids. CDR3 in DNA: TGTGCCAGCAGCCCCCCGACTAGCGGGGGACAAGAGACCCAGTACTTC. It codes for CASSPPTSGGQETQYF.